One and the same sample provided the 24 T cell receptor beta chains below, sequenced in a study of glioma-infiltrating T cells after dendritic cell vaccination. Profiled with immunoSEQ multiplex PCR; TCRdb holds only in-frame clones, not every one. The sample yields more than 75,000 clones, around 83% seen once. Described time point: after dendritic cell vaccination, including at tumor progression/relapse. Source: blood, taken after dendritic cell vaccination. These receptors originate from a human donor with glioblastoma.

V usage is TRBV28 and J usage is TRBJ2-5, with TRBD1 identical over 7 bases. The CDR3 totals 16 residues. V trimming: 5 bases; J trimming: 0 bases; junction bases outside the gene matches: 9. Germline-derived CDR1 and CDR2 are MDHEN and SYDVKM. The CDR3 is CASSVTGTAYQETQYF. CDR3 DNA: TGTGCCAGCAGTGTCACCGGGACAGCTTACCAAGAGACCCAGTACTTC.

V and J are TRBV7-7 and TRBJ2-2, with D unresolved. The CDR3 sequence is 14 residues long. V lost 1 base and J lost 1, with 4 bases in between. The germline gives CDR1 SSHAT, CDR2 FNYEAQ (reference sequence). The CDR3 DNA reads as TGTGCCAGCAGCTTAGGGAGGAACACCGGGGAGCTGTTTTTT. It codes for CASSLGRNTGELFF.

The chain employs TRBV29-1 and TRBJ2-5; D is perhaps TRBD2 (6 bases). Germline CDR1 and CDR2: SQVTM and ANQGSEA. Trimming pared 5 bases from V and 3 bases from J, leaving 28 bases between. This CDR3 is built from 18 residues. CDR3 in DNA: TGCAGCGTTACTGGACCTGCCGGGGGACTTAAAAGGGAAGAGACCCAGTACTTC. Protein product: CSVTGPAGGLKREETQYF.

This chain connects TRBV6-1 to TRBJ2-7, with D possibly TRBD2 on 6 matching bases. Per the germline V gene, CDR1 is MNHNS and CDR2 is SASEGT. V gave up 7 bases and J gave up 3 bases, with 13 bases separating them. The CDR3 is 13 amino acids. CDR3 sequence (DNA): TGTGCCAGCAAAAGGGACTCAAACTACGAGCAGTACTTC. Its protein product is CASKRDSNYEQYF.

CDR3 bases: TGTGCCAGCGCCAAAACAGGGGCAAGCTACGAGCAGTACTTC. Its protein is CASAKTGASYEQYF. This chain joins TRBV2 and TRBJ2-7; 7 nucleotides match TRBD1. The CDR3 extends over 14 amino acids. J was trimmed by 3 bases and V by 8 bases; bases with no gene match: 10. Germline assignment: CDR1 SNHLY and CDR2 FYNNEI.

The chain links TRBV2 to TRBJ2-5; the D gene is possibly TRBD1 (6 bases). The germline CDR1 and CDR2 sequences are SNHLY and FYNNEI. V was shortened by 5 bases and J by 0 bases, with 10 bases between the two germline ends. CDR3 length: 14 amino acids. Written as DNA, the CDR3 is TGTGCCAGCAGTTTAAGACAGGACCAAGAGACCCAGTACTTC. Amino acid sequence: CASSLRQDQETQYF.

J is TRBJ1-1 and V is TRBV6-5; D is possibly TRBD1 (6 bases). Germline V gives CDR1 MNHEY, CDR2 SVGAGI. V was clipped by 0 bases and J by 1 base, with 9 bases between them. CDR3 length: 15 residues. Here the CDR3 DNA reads TGTGCCAGCAGTTACTCGGGGGGGCAGAACACTGAAGCTTTCTTT. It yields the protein CASSYSGGQNTEAFF.

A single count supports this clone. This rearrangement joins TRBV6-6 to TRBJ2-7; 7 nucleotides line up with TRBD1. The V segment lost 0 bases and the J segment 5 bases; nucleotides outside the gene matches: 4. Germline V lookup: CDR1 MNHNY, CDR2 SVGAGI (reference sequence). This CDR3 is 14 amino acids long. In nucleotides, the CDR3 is TGTGCCAGCAGTTACTCGGGACAGATCGACGAGCAGTACTTC. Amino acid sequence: CASSYSGQIDEQYF.

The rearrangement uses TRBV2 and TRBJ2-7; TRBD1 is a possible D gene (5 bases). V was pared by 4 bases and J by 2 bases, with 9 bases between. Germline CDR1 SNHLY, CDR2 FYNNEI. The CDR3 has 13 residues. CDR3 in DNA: TGTGCCAGCAGTGCTCAGGGAACCTACGAGCAGTACTTC. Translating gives CASSAQGTYEQYF. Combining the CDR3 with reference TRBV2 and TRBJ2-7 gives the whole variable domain EPEVTQTPSHQVTQMGQEVILRCVPISNHLYFYWYRQILGQKVEFLVSFYNNEISEKSEIFDDQFSVERPDGSNFTLKIRSTKLEDSAMYFCASSAQGTYEQYFGPGTRLTVT.

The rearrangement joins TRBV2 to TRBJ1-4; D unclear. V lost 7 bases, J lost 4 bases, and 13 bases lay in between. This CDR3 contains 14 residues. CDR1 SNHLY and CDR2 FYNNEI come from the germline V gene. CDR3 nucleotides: TGTGCCAGCAAGATAAAGGCGGTTAATGAAAAACTGTTTTTT. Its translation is CASKIKAVNEKLFF.

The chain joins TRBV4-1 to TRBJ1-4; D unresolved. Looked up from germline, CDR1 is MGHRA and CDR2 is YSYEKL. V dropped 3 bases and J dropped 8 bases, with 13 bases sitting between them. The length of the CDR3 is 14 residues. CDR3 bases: TGCGCCAGCAGCCAGGGAGTCACGGGGGAAAAACTGTTTTTT. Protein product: CASSQGVTGEKLFF.

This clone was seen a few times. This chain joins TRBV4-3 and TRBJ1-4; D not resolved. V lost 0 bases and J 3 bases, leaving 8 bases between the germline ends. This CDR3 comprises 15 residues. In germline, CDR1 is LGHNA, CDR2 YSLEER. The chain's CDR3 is CASSQELVANEKLFF. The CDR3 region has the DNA TGCGCCAGCAGCCAAGAACTGGTAGCTAATGAAAAACTGTTTTTT.

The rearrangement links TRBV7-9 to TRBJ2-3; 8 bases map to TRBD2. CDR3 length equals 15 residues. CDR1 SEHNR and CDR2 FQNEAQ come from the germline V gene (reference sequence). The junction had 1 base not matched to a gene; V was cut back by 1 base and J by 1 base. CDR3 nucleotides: TGTGCCAGCAGCTTAGGTAGCGGGGGCACAGATACGCAGTATTTT. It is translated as CASSLGSGGTDTQYF. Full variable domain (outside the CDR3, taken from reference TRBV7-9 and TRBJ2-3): DTGVSQNPRHKITKRGQNVTFRCDPISEHNRLYWYRQTLGQGPEFLTYFQNEAQLEKSRLLSDRFSAERPKGSFSTLEIQRTEQGDSAMYLCASSLGSGGTDTQYFGPGTRLTVL.

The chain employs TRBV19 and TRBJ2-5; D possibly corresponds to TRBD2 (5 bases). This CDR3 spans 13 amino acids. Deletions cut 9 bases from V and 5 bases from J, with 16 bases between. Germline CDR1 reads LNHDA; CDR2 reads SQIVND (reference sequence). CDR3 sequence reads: CASSFRGEETQYF. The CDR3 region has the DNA TGTGCCAGCAGTTTCCGGGGTGAGGAGACCCAGTACTTC.

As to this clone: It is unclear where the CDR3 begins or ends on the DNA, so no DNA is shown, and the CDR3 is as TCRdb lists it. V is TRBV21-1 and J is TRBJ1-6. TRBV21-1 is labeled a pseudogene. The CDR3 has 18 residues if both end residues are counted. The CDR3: CASSNGGKFGGGNSPLHF.

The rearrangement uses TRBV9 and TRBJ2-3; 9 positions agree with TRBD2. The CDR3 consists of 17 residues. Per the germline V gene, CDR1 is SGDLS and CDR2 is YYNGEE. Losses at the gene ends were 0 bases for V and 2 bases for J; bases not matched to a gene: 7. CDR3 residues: CASSVGIAGASTDTQYF. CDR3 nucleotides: TGTGCCAGCAGCGTAGGCATAGCGGGGGCTTCCACAGATACGCAGTATTTT.

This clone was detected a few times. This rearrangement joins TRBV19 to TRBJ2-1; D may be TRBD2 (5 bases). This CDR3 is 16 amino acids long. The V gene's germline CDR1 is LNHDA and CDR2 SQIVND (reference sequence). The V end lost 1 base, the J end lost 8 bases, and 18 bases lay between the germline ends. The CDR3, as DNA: TGTGCCAGTAGTATAGTTGGCGGAGGCCCCTATGATGAGCAGTTCTTC. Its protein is CASSIVGGGPYDEQFF. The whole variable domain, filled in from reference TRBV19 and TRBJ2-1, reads DGGITQSPKYLFRKEGQNVTLSCEQNLNHDAMYWYRQDPGQGLRLIYYSQIVNDFQKGDIAEGYSVSREKKESFPLTVTSAQKNPTAFYLCASSIVGGGPYDEQFFGPGTRLTVL.

The CDR3 loop is CASSLAGQGVDTQYF. CDR3 in DNA: TGCGCCAGCAGCTTGGCAGGACAGGGTGTAGATACGCAGTATTTT. The rearrangement links TRBV5-1 to TRBJ2-3, with TRBD1 matching 8 bases. Germline trimming cut 0 bases from V and 5 bases from J; bases unmatched to any gene: 5. Germline assignment: CDR1 SGHRS and CDR2 YFSETQ. The CDR3 is made up of 15 amino acids. The full variable domain, its missing parts supplied by reference TRBV5-1 and TRBJ2-3, is KAGVTQTPRYLIKTRGQQVTLSCSPISGHRSVSWYQQTPGQGLQFLFEYFSETQRNKGNFPGRFSGRQFSNSRSEMNVSTLELGDSALYLCASSLAGQGVDTQYFGPGTRLTVL.

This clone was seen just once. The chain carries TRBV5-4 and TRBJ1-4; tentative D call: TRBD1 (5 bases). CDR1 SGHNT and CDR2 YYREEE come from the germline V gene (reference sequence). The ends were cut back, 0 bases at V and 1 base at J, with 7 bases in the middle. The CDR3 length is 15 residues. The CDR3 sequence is CASSLAGGTNEKLFF. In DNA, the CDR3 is TGTGCCAGCAGCTTGGCGGGGGGAACTAATGAAAAACTGTTTTTT.

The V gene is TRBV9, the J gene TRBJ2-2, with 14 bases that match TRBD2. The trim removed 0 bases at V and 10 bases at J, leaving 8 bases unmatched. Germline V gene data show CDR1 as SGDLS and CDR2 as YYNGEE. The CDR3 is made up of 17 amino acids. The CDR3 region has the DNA TGTGCCAGCAGCGTAGGACTAGCGGGGGGGTTCCCCGAGGAGCTGTTTTTT. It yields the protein CASSVGLAGGFPEELFF. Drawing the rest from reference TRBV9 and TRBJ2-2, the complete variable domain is DSGVTQTPKHLITATGQRVTLRCSPRSGDLSVYWYQQSLDQGLQFLIQYYNGEERAKGNILERFSAQQFPDLHSELNLSSLELGDSALYFCASSVGLAGGFPEELFFGEGSRLTVL.

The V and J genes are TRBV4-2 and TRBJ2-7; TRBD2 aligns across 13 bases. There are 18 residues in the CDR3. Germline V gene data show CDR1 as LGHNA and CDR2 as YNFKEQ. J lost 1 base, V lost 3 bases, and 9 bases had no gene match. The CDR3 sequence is CASSHQGGTSGVSYEQYF. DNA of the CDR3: TGTGCCAGCAGCCATCAAGGCGGGACTAGCGGGGTTTCCTACGAGCAGTACTTC.

This chain's CDR3 is CAWSSGQGTYGANVLTF. DNA of the CDR3: TGTGCCTGGAGTTCGGGACAGGGGACCTATGGGGCCAACGTCCTGACTTTC. This chain links TRBV30 with TRBJ2-6, with TRBD1 matching 10 bases. Germline V gene sequence: CDR1 GTSNPN, CDR2 SVGIG (reference sequence). The CDR3 runs to 17 residues. J was trimmed by 3 bases and V by 2 bases; bases with no gene match: 7.

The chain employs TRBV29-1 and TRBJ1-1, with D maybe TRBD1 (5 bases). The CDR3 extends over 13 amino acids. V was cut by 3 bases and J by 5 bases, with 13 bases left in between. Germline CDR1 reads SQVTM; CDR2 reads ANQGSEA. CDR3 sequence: CSVDGRVGTEAFF. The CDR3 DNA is TGCAGCGTTGATGGCAGGGTAGGAACTGAAGCTTTCTTT.

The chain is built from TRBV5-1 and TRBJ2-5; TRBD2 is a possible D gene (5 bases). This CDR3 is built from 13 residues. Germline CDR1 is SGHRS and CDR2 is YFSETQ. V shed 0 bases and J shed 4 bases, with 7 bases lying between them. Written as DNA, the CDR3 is TGCGCCAGCAGCTTGGTACTAGGAGAGACCCAGTACTTC. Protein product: CASSLVLGETQYF.